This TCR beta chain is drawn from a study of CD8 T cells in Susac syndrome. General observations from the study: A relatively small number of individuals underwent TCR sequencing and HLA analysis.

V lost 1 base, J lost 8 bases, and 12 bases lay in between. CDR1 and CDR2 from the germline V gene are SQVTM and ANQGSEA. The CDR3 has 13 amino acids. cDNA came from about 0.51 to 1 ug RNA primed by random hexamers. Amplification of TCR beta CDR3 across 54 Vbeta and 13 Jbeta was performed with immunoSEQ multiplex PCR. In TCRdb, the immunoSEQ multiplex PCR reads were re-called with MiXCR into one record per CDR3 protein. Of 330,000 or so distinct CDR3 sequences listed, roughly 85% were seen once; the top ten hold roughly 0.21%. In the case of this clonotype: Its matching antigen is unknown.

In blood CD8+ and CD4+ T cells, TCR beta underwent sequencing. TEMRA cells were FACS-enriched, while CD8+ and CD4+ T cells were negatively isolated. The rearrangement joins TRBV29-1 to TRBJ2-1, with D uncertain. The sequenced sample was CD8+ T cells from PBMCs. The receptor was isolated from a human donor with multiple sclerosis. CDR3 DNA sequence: TGCAGCGTTGAAGGCACCTCAGGTTATGAGCAGTTCTTC. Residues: CSVEGTSGYEQFF.